This T cell receptor (beta chain) comes out of a study of T cell responses to AZD1222 COVID-19 vaccine (dated by TCRdb to the early 2020s). Concerning the study at large: TCR sequencing covered over 230 trial participants: approximately 200 given two doses of AZD1222 and 26 given two doses of MenACWY control vaccine. Trial participants were enrolled by age into 18-55, 56-69 and 70-plus year subgroups, with 148, 28 and 57 TCR-sequenced participants respectively.

CDR1 and CDR2 (SNHLY, FYNNEI) derive from the germline V gene. Trimmed from V: 5 bases; trimmed from J: 4 bases; junction bases lacking a gene match: 10. The CDR3 contains 15 residues, cysteine and phenylalanine counted. Only the CDR3 portion is preserved as DNA: 45 bases, with reading frame beginning at the first base. The CDR3 regions of human TCRbeta chains were subjected to immunosequencing. Turning to the authors' computational methods: TCRs in the repertoires were matched against a reference library of SARS-CoV-2-specific TCRs that had been generated with the MIRA antigen-specificity platform. Breadth was defined as the fraction of unique TCRs that were SARS-CoV-2-associated. Depth was defined as the fraction of total T cells that were SARS-CoV-2-associated. Each spike-specific TCR was assigned to its reactive spike region and to a CD4 or CD8 class using the MIRA data. Log10-transformed breadth and depth values were compared by one-way ANOVA with Sidak's multiple comparisons tests. TCRdb stores this immuneACCESS table with in-frame sequences only. Part of the clones is absent; in the studies checked, under half of the shortfall reflects unresolved V genes, and no reason is known for the rest. Clonal size and the V and J genes are those of that table, whereas D and trimming came from the DNA. For this sample the table gives under 200,000 clones, of which 87% were detected only once. Together, the top ten hold around 1% of the sample.

Interpreted using the paper, the time point label stands for: about 28 days (+/-7) after the second vaccine dose. AZD1222 recipients given second doses at about 4 weeks or at about 12 weeks were pooled, since spike-specific TCR depth and breadth were not found to differ between the two schedules. Vaccinee samples were obtained from the UK trials COV001 and COV002, which included a single-blind randomized controlled phase 2/3 trial of AZD1222 (ChAdOx1 nCoV-19) in healthy adults. Trial participant PBMC samples were collected at day 0 and day 28 after the second dose for TCRbeta chain sequencing. With respect to this clone: Its target antigen remains unknown. It has no much larger one-base neighbor in the sample; base qualities were not kept.

Broad study findings and their caveats: In the small 56-69-year group, the increase in depth fell short of significance, most likely because of low power. No day 14 peak-response samples were available, so repertoires were characterized only after the peak T cell response. Participants were mostly white British, with more females than males. The authors suggested clonal diversity may have been underestimated. A significant rise in spike-specific TCR breadth and depth was observed after two AZD1222 doses relative to day 0 and relative to MenACWY recipients. The vaccine-associated CD4 TCRs covered the entire spike protein, and the dominant responses fell in regions 160-218 and 743-854. Conclusions about previously exposed vaccinees are limited, since just 5 or 6 AZD1222 recipients were seropositive for SARS-CoV-2 at baseline. Reportedly, almost half of the unique spike-specific TCRs recognized epitopes lying outside the regions that are mutated in the B.1.351 and B.1.1.7 variants.

The material sequenced was peripheral blood, taken 28 days after the second AZD1222 dose. This receptor chain uses TRBV2 and TRBJ2-5; the junction holds 7 bases that match TRBD1. The source is an adult who received the AZD1222 COVID-19 vaccine. The CDR3 region has the sequence CASSSTGVVGETQYF. The DNA sequence is given as TGTGCCAGCAGTTCTACAGGGGTAGTGGGAGAGACCCAGTACTTC.